The 21 T cell receptor beta chains in this list originate from one sample, sequenced in a study of T cells in Graves' hyperthyroidism and ophthalmopathy. From RNA transcripts, TCR beta CDR3 regions were amplified. With the HTBI primer set, the TCR CDR3 went through a first round of RT-PCR. TCRdb re-derived calls from the multiplex PCR reads in MiXCR, one entry per CDR3 protein. The sample has 610,000 or so distinct CDR3 sequences, around 45% seen once. Material for sequencing was peripheral blood or thyroid tissue (not recorded which). These receptors originate from a woman between 18 and 29 years old with Graves' hyperthyroidism.

V and J are TRBV15 and TRBJ2-5, with unresolved D. The end of the DNA is better explained by TRBJ2-1, so the J call may be wrong. This CDR3 spans 13 amino acids. Per germline, CDR1 LNHNV and CDR2 YYDKDF (reference sequence). CDR3 in amino acids: CATSRDVRVEQFF. The CDR3, as DNA: TGTGCCACCAGCAGAGACGTTCGGGTTGAGCAGTTCTTC.

In this sample, this clonotype turned up many times. The chain recombines TRBV20-1 with TRBJ2-7; D call uncertain. In germline, CDR1 is DFQATT, CDR2 SNEGSKA (reference sequence). The CDR3 totals 12 residues. V lost 7 bases to trimming and J lost 4 bases, with 14 bases between them. The CDR3 sequence: CSVTSPDYEQYF. In DNA, the CDR3 is TGCAGTGTAACGAGCCCTGATTACGAGCAGTACTTC.

V usage is TRBV10-1 and J usage is TRBJ2-7; 7 bases map to TRBD1. The CDR3 covers 16 residues. Germline V lookup: CDR1 WNHNN, CDR2 SYGVQD (reference sequence). J gave up 7 bases and V 0 bases, and 12 bases lay outside the gene matches. The chain's CDR3 is CASSESWDRKNNEQYF. The CDR3 bases are TGCGCCAGCAGTGAGTCGTGGGACAGAAAAAACAATGAGCAGTACTTC.

This chain links TRBV10-3 with TRBJ1-6; weak D call: TRBD1 (6 bases). The length of the CDR3 is 16 residues. Germline V lookup: CDR1 ENHRY, CDR2 SYGVKD. V was shortened by 0 bases and J by 7 bases, with 13 bases between the two germline ends. The CDR3 reads CAISESIQGENSPLHF. The CDR3 nucleotides read TGTGCCATCAGTGAGTCCATACAGGGTGAGAATTCACCCCTCCACTTT.

The chain uses TRBV2 and TRBJ1-1; tentatively, D is TRBD1 (6 bases). Germline assignment: CDR1 SNHLY and CDR2 FYNNEI. The CDR3 is made up of 14 amino acids. V dropped 4 bases and J dropped 2 bases, with 11 bases sitting between them. The chain's CDR3 is CASSAGGRNTEAFF. The CDR3 DNA sequence: TGTGCCAGCAGTGCCGGGGGCCGAAACACTGAAGCTTTCTTT.

This clonotype was seen ten or more times. The chain carries TRBV14 and TRBJ2-7; maybe TRBD1 (6 bases). The germline V gene has CDR1 SGHDN and CDR2 FVKESK. V was shortened by 4 bases and J by 3 bases, with 13 bases between the two germline ends. CDR3 length equals 14 residues. The CDR3 bases are TGTGCCAGCAGCCTTCGGGACATAGACTACGAGCAGTACTTC. This codes for CASSLRDIDYEQYF.

This clonotype was counted many times. This chain links TRBV11-2 with TRBJ1-3, with D uncertain. This CDR3 is 14 amino acids long. The V gene's germline CDR1 is SGHAT and CDR2 FQNNGV. V lost 1 base and J 4 bases, leaving 8 bases between the germline ends. The CDR3 nucleotides are TGTGCCAGCAGCTTAGGAGGGCTCGGAAACACCATATATTTT. It is translated as CASSLGGLGNTIYF.

The sample holds a few counts of this clonotype. A junction end diverges from the germline sequence, so it may reflect a read error. CDR3 in amino acids: CASSLAAGNTIYF. For the CDR3, the DNA is TGTGCCAGCAGTTTAGCTGCTGGAAACACCATATATTTT. J is TRBJ1-3 and V is TRBV7-2; D is uncertain. Germline values: CDR1 SGHTA, CDR2 FQGNSA. The CDR3 loop spans 13 amino acids.

The table lists this clonotype with many counts. The chain has TRBV2 and TRBJ1-3; the D gene is possibly TRBD1 (6 bases). The V gene lost 0 bases and the J gene lost 0 bases, with 9 bases spanning the gap. CDR3 length: 16 residues. In germline, CDR1 is SNHLY, CDR2 FYNNEI. The CDR3 DNA is TGTGCCAGCAGTGAAGCGCAGGGGAACTCTGGAAACACCATATATTTT. Translation: CASSEAQGNSGNTIYF.

This clonotype was seen only a few times. The V gene is TRBV29-1, the J gene TRBJ2-2; TRBD1 matches 7 bases. Germline V gives CDR1 SQVTM, CDR2 ANQGSEA. Unmatched junction bases numbered 4, after V lost 1 base and J lost 5 bases. The CDR3 contains 14 residues. The CDR3 reads CSVEGDSRTGELFF. The CDR3 DNA reads TGCAGCGTTGAAGGGGACAGTCGAACCGGGGAGCTGTTTTTT.

This clonotype was observed at least ten times. V and J are TRBV7-9 and TRBJ1-4; D is possibly TRBD1 (5 bases). Germline CDR1 reads SEHNR; CDR2 reads FQNEAQ (reference sequence). This CDR3 contains 16 residues. V lost 2 bases and J lost 5, with 15 bases in between. This CDR3 reads CASSLLTAFGNEKLFF. The CDR3 bases are TGTGCCAGCAGCTTACTGACAGCCTTCGGGAATGAAAAACTGTTTTTT.

This sequence joins TRBV29-1 and TRBJ2-7; D is possibly TRBD1 or TRBD2 (5 bases each). Trimming took 5 bases from V and 5 from J, leaving 19 bases between them. The CDR3 totals 14 residues. Per germline, CDR1 SQVTM and CDR2 ANQGSEA. The DNA of the CDR3 is TGCAGCGTTCGTGAGGGGCTCGGGGCCAACGAGCAGTACTTC. This codes for CSVREGLGANEQYF.

This sequence joins TRBV10-3 and TRBJ2-2; the D gene is possibly TRBD2 (6 bases). The CDR3 runs 14 residues. V lost 8 bases to trimming and J lost 4 bases, with 14 bases between them. CDR1 ENHRY and CDR2 SYGVKD come from the germline V gene. The CDR3 region has the DNA TGTGCCATCGGCCGCGGGGTCAGCACCGGGGAGCTGTTTTTT. It encodes CAIGRGVSTGELFF.

This clonotype was seen at least ten times. The V gene is TRBV20-1, the J gene TRBJ2-7; tentatively, D is TRBD1 or TRBD2 (5 bases each). This CDR3 is 15 amino acids long. Per germline, CDR1 DFQATT and CDR2 SNEGSKA (reference sequence). Between the trimmed V and J ends, which lost 6 bases and 0 bases, there was a span of 18 bases. This chain's CDR3 is CSANPEGPSSYEQYF. The CDR3 coding sequence is TGCAGTGCGAACCCTGAGGGGCCAAGCTCCTACGAGCAGTACTTC.

In its sample, this clonotype was seen a few times. One junction end disagrees with the germline gene, perhaps due to a read error. V usage is TRBV2 and J usage is TRBJ1-2, with D unresolved. In germline, CDR1 is SNHLY, CDR2 FYNNEI. The CDR3 sequence is 9 residues long. The CDR3 DNA is TGTGCCAGCAGAGTGACAACTGCCTTC. This translates into CASRVTTAF.

The chain uses TRBV7-6 and TRBJ2-7, with TRBD2 identical over 9 bases. Germline trimming cut 5 bases from V and 4 bases from J; bases unmatched to any gene: 6. The CDR3 loop spans 14 amino acids. The germline V gene has CDR1 SGHVS and CDR2 FNYEAQ. CDR3 loop: CASSVGREGYEQYF. DNA for the CDR3: TGTGCCAGCAGCGTCGGGCGGGAGGGGTACGAGCAGTACTTC.

The V gene is TRBV20-1, the J gene TRBJ1-1; TRBD1 might be the D (5 bases). Trimming pared 0 bases from V and 7 bases from J, leaving 15 bases between. Germline CDR1 is DFQATT and CDR2 is SNEGSKA (reference sequence). This CDR3 is 14 amino acids long. The CDR3 reads CSARDPGQGNEAFF. CDR3 sequence (DNA): TGCAGTGCTAGAGATCCGGGCCAGGGTAATGAAGCTTTCTTT.

The genes are TRBV10-2 and TRBJ1-4, with a possible D match to TRBD1 (5 bases). This CDR3 has 15 amino acids. Trimming removed 6 bases at V and 3 bases at J, with 14 bases between. Looked up from germline, CDR1 is WSHSY and CDR2 is SAAADI. The CDR3 is CASRDIWGANEKLFF. CDR3 DNA: TGCGCCAGCAGAGATATTTGGGGGGCTAATGAAAAACTGTTTTTT.

As to this clonotype: This may stem from a read error, because a much larger clone lies one nucleotide away. V is TRBV10-2 and J is TRBJ2-2; D may correspond to TRBD1 or TRBD2 (5 bases each). The CDR3 is 13 amino acids. Deletions cut 8 bases from V and 4 bases from J, with 11 bases between. Germline V gene lookup returns CDR1 WSHSY and CDR2 SAAADI. The CDR3 is CASGTGSTGELFF. The CDR3 DNA follows: TGCGCCAGCGGGACGGGATCCACCGGGGAGCTGTTTTTT.

The CDR3 region is CAISGTGGRLFF. CDR3 sequence (DNA): TGTGCCATCAGCGGGACAGGGGGCAGACTGTTTTTT. The chain combines TRBV10-3 with TRBJ1-4; TRBD1 agrees at 12 bases. The germline V gene has CDR1 ENHRY and CDR2 SYGVKD. V lost 6 bases, J lost 13 bases, and 3 bases stayed unmatched. This CDR3 contains 12 residues.

The table lists this clonotype with many counts. This sequence joins TRBV18 and TRBJ1-1; D not resolved. Trimming shortened V by 8 bases and J by 1 base, and 11 bases separated the two germline ends. This CDR3 spans 13 amino acids. The germline V gene encodes CDR1 KGHSH and CDR2 LQKENI. CDR3 residues: CASSPLGNTEAFF. The CDR3 DNA sequence: TGTGCCAGCAGTCCCTTGGGGAACACTGAAGCTTTCTTT.